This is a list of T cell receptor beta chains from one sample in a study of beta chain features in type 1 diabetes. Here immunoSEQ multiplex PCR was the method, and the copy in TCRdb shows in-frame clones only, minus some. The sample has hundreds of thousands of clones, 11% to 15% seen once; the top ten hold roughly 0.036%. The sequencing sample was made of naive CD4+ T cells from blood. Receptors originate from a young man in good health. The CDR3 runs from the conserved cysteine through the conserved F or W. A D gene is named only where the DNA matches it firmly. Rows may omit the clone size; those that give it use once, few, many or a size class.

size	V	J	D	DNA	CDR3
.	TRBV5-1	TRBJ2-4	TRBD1	TGCGCCAGCAGCTTCACAGGGGTTGCTATGGGAAACATTCAGTACTTC	CASSFTGVAMGNIQYF
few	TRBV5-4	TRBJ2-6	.	TGTGCCAGCAGCTTACAACCCACCGCGGGGGCCAACGTCCTGACTTTC	CASSLQPTAGANVLTF
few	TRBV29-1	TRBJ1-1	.	TGCAGCAGCTGGGAGCTACTGAACACTGAAGCTTTCTTT	CSSWELLNTEAFF
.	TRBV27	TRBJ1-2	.	TGTGCCAGCAGTTTGGGCGGGGGACGGAACTACTATGGCTACACCTTC	CASSLGGGRNYYGYTF
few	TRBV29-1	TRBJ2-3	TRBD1	TGCAGCGTAGGTGACAGGGGACCCACAGATACGCAGTATTTT	CSVGDRGPTDTQYF
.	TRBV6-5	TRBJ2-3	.	TGTGCCAGCAATCGGGGGAGCTACACAGATACGCAGTATTTT	CASNRGSYTDTQYF
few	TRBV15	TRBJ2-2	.	TGTGCCACCAGCAGAGATCAGGGCGGGGAGCTGTTTTTT	CATSRDQGGELFF
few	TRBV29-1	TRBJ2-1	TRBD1	TGCAGCGTTCGTGAGTCCCTGAGACAGGGCCGAAGTCACAATGAGCAGTTCTTC	CSVRESLRQGRSHNEQFF
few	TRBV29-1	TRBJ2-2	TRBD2	TGCAGCGTTGAAGGCGGGGGAAACACCGGGGAGCTGTTTTTT	CSVEGGGNTGELFF
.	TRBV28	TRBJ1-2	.	TGTGCCAGCAGGCCGAACCTCTATGGCTACACCTTC	CASRPNLYGYTF
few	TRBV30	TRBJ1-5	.	TGTGCCTGGAGTGTGACGGGAGATCAGCCCCAGCATTTT	CAWSVTGDQPQHF
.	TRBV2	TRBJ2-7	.	TGTGCCAGCAGTGTGTACGAGCAGTACTTC	CASSVYEQYF
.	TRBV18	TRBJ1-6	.	TGTGCCAGCTCACCACCGGGGAAGGGTAGAAGAGATTCACCCCTCCACTTT	CASSPPGKGRRDSPLHF
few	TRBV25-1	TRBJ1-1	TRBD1	TGTGCCAGCAGGGACAGGGGGAACACTGAAGCTTTCTTT	CASRDRGNTEAFF
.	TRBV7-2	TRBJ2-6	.	TGTGCCAGCAGCAGGCGGACAGGGAGGGCCGGGGCCAACGTCCTGACTTTC	CASSRRTGRAGANVLTF
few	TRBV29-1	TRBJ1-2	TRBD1	TGCAGCGTTTACATGGACAGGGAGGATGGCTACACCTTC	CSVYMDREDGYTF
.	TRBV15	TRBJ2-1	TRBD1	TGTGCCACCAGCGGGTATAGGACAGGGACCTACAATGAGCAGTTCTTC	CATSGYRTGTYNEQFF
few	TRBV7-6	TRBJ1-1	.	TGTGCCAGCGGGTATACCGTGAACACTGAAGCTTTCTTT	CASGYTVNTEAFF
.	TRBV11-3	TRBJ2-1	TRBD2	TGTGCCAGCAGGTGGCTAGCGGGAGTCTTGGGTGAGCAGTTCTTC	CASRWLAGVLGEQFF
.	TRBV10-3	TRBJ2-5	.	TGTGCCATCAGTGAGTCGAAAGGGGCCCAGTACTTC	CAISESKGAQYF
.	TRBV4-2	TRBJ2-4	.	TGTGCCAGCAGCCGGGACCTAAGGGGTTCGGGGCTAGCCAAAAACATTCAGTACTTC	CASSRDLRGSGLAKNIQYF
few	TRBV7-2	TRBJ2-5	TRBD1	TGTGCCAGCAGCTTTACAGGGGTGGAGACCCAGTACTTC	CASSFTGVETQYF
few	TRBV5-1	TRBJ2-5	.	TGCGCCAGCAGCCTGCGGAACGGAGAGACCCAGTACTTC	CASSLRNGETQYF
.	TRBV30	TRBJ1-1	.	TGTGCCTATAATGGGGGGATAGCCGAAGCTTTCTTT	CAYNGGIAEAFF
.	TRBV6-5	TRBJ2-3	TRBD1	TGTGCCAGCAGACCCGGACAGGGCAGCACAGATACGCAGTATTTT	CASRPGQGSTDTQYF
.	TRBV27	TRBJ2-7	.	TGTGCCAGCAGTTTAAGCAGGGCGTCCTACGAGCAGTACTTC	CASSLSRASYEQYF
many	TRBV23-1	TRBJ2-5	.	TGCGCCATCTTATGCGCCAGACAAGAGACCCAGTACTTC	CAILCARQETQYF
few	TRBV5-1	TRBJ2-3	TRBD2	TGCGCCAGCAGCAGGCTGCTAGCGGGAGTTCCCACAGATACGCAGTATTTT	CASSRLLAGVPTDTQYF
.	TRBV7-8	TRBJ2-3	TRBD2	TGTGCCAGCAGCTCCCGGACTAGCGGGAGGCTATATACGCAGTATTTT	CASSSRTSGRLYTQYF
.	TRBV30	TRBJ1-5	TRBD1	TGTGCCTGGGGGACAGCCCACAATCAGCCCCAGCATTTT	CAWGTAHNQPQHF
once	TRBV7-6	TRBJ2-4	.	TGTGCCAGCAGCTTAAATGAGGGGCCTCCTCTGGCGGGAAACATTCAGTACTTC	CASSLNEGPPLAGNIQYF
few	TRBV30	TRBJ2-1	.	TGTGCCTGGAGTGTAGGTCTAGCGAAGATCAATGAGCAGTTCTTC	CAWSVGLAKINEQFF
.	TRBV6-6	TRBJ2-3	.	TGTGCCAGCAAAAGGGCAGAAGATACGCAGTATTTT	CASKRAEDTQYF
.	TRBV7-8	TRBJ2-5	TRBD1	TGTGCCAGCAGCTCGGGGACAGGGGCAGAGACCCAGTACTTC	CASSSGTGAETQYF
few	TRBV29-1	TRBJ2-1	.	TGCAGCGTTGCAAGGGGAAATGAGCAGTTCTTC	CSVARGNEQFF
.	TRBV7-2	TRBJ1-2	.	TGTGCCAGCAGTCTAACACAGAGACACTATGGCTACACCTTC	CASSLTQRHYGYTF
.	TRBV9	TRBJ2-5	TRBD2	TGTGCCAGCAGCGTAGGAGCTAGCGGTAGTCAAGAGACCCAGTACTTC	CASSVGASGSQETQYF
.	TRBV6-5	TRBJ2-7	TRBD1	TGTGCCAGCAAACCGGGACAGCCTCCCTACGAGCAGTACTTC	CASKPGQPPYEQYF
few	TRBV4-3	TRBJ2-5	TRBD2	TGCGCCAGCAGCCAAGGACTAGCGGAGACCCAGTACTTC	CASSQGLAETQYF
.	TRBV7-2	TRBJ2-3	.	TGTGCCAGCAGCTCTCTTTCGGGCCTAGGCACAGATACGCAGTATTTT	CASSSLSGLGTDTQYF
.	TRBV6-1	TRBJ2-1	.	TGTGCCAGCAGTGAGTCGACAGTACTATTATACAATGAGCAGTTCTTC	CASSESTVLLYNEQFF
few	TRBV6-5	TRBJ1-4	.	TGTGCCAGCAGCTCGACAGGTGATGCTGAAAAACTGTTTTTT	CASSSTGDAEKLFF
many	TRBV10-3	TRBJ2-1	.	TGTGCCATCAGTAACCCTGGCGGCAACAATGAGCAGTTCTTC	CAISNPGGNNEQFF
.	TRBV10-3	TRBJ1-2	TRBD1	TGTGCCATCAAAGACAGGGACGCTGGCTACACCTTC	CAIKDRDAGYTF
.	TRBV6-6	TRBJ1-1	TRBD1	TGTGCCAGCAGTGTGGACAGGGACACTGAAGCTTTCTTT	CASSVDRDTEAFF
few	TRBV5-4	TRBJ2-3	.	TGTGCCAGCAGCGACTTCTTCGATCCACGCACAGATACGCAGTATTTT	CASSDFFDPRTDTQYF
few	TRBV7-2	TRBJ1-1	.	TGTGCCAGCAGCCCGGCGGGATTCGGCAACGCTTTCTTT	CASSPAGFGNAFF
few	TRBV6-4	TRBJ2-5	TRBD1	TGTGCCAGCAGACGGACAGGGGTTCGGGAGACCCAGTACTTC	CASRRTGVRETQYF
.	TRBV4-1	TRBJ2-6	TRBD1	TGCGCCAGCAGCCAAGATCGTGGGACAGGAAGCTCTGGGGCCAACGTCCTGACTTTC	CASSQDRGTGSSGANVLTF
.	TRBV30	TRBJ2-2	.	TGTGCCTGGAGTGTATTTTCTCGGAACACCGGGGAGCTGTTTTTT	CAWSVFSRNTGELFF
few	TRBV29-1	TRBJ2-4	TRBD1	TGCAGCGCCGCTCTCCCCTTGGGACAGCGGCTAGCCAAAAACATTCAGTACTTC	CSAALPLGQRLAKNIQYF